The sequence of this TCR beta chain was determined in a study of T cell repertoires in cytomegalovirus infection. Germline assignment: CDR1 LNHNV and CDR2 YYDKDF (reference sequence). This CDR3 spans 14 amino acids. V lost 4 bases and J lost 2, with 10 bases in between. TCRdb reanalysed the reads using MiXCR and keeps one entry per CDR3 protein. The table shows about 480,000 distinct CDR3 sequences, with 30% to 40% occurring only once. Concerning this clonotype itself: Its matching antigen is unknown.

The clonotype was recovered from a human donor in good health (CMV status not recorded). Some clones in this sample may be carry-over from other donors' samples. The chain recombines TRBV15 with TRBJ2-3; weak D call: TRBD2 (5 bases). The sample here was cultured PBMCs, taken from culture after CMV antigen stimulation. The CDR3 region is CATSTRTYTDTQYF. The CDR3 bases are TGTGCCACCAGCACAAGGACTTACACAGATACGCAGTATTTT. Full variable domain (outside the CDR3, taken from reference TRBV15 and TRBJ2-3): DAMVIQNPRYQVTQFGKPVTLSCSQTLNHNVMYWYQQKSSQAPKLLFHYYDKDFNNEADTPDNFQSRRPNTSFCFLDIRSPGLGDTAMYLCATSTRTYTDTQYFGPGTRLTVL.